This T cell receptor (beta chain) came from a study of T cells in tuberculosis. V was pared by 2 bases and J by 0 bases, with 16 bases between. CDR3 size: 17 residues. The germline gives CDR1 SGHVS, CDR2 FQNEAQ. Cells were sorted from thawed PBMC rested overnight and stained with GMM-loaded CD1B tetramer, viability dye and anti-CD3. The CD1B tetramers carried C32 glucose monomycolate purified from Rhodococcus equi. Produced via immunoSEQ multiplex PCR; TCRdb's table is partial and in-frame only. The sample has nearly 60,000 clones, approximately 91% seen once. The sequence came from an adult woman with latent tuberculosis. The sample consisted of CD1b-GMM tetramer-negative cells sorted from PBMCs. This rearrangement joins TRBV7-8 to TRBJ1-1; D uncertain. This chain's CDR3 is CASSLSGGILLNTEAFF. The CDR3 DNA reads as TGTGCCAGCAGCTTATCTGGCGGAATCCTTTTGAACACTGAAGCTTTCTTT.